This T cell receptor beta chain was documented in a study of T cells in Graves' hyperthyroidism and ophthalmopathy. At the level of the study: Sampling of peripheral blood happened at initial diagnosis, prior to any treatment.

Ophthalmopathy cases scored 3 or more on the Clinical Activity Score and 4 or more on NOSPECS grade, with duration below 3 months. Uncontrolled infections, other autoimmune diseases, pregnancy or lactation led to exclusion of patients. Germline V lookup: CDR1 MDHEN, CDR2 SYDVKM. Trimming took off 5 bases at V and 8 bases at J, with 12 bases between the two ends. The length of the CDR3 is 12 residues. Researchers took RNA transcripts and amplified the TCR beta CDR3 regions from them. During a first-round RT-PCR of the TCR CDR3, the HTBI primer set was used. TCRdb processed the multiplex PCR reads anew with MiXCR; each CDR3 protein has one entry. The sample has roughly 280,000 distinct CDR3 sequences, roughly 22% seen once; the top ten hold about 60%. This clonotype has a count of ten or more.

The clonotype was recovered from a man aged 25 to 45 with Graves' ophthalmopathy. Specimen: blood. The chain joins TRBV28 to TRBJ1-2; D gene unclear. CDR3 DNA sequence: TGTGCCAGCAGTACGGTTTCGCGAGGCTACACCTTC. Translating gives CASSTVSRGYTF.